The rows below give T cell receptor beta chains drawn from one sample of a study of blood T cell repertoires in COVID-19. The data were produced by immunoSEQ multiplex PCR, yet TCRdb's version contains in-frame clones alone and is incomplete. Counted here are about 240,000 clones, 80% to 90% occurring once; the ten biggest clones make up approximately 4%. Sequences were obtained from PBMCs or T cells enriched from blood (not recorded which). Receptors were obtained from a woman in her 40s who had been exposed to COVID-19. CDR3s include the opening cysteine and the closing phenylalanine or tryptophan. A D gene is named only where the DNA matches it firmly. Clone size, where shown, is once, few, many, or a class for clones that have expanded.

CASSYSTESNTGELFF	TGTGCCAGCAGTTACAGTACGGAGTCGAACACCGGGGAGCTGTTTTTT	TRBV6-2/TRBV6-3	TRBJ2-2	few	-
CASSLEVGAGEQYF	TGTGCCAGCAGCTTAGAGGTGGGGGCCGGCGAGCAGTACTTC	TRBV7-2	TRBJ2-7	once	-
CASSKGQGHEQYF	TGTGCCAGCAGTAAGGGACAGGGCCACGAGCAGTACTTC	TRBV6-2/TRBV6-3	TRBJ2-7	-	TRBD1
CASSEGLAPDTQYF	TGTGCCAGCAGTGAGGGACTAGCGCCAGATACGCAGTATTTT	TRBV2	TRBJ2-3	-	TRBD2
CASSAQSRDRGSPLHF	TGTGCCAGCAGTGCCCAATCCCGGGACAGGGGTTCACCCCTCCACTTT	TRBV6-6	TRBJ1-6	-	TRBD1
CSALEGPGIQYF	TGCAGCGCCCTAGAGGGCCCGGGCATTCAGTACTTC	TRBV29-1	TRBJ2-4	-	-
CAIRASGGAANEQYF	TGTGCCATCAGGGCTAGCGGGGGGGCGGCAAACGAGCAGTACTTC	TRBV10-3	TRBJ2-7	-	TRBD2
CASSLNTGSGELFF	TGTGCCAGCAGTTTAAATACGGGATCCGGGGAGCTGTTTTTT	TRBV27	TRBJ2-2	-	-
CASSLGQGGTEAFF	TGTGCCAGCAGCTTAGGACAAGGGGGCACTGAAGCTTTCTTT	TRBV11-2	TRBJ1-1	-	-
CASSYGTSGLEQYF	TGTGCCAGCTCCTACGGGACTAGCGGCCTCGAGCAGTACTTC	TRBV7-2	TRBJ2-7	-	TRBD2
CAIVGREVPNTEAFF	TGTGCCATTGTAGGTAGGGAGGTCCCGAACACTGAAGCTTTCTTT	TRBV21-1	TRBJ1-1	-	-
CASSLEGQGAREQYF	TGTGCCAGCAGCTTGGAGGGACAGGGGGCAAGGGAGCAGTACTTC	TRBV5-4	TRBJ2-7	-	TRBD1
CASSEDRGMNTEAFF	TGTGCCAGCAGTGAAGACAGGGGCATGAACACTGAAGCTTTCTTT	TRBV6-1	TRBJ1-1	-	TRBD1
CASVLAGDAYEQYF	TGTGCCAGCGTTTTAGCGGGGGACGCCTACGAGCAGTACTTC	TRBV28	TRBJ2-7	-	TRBD2
CASSRLSGGAGQTQYF	TGTGCCAGCAGCCGGCTTAGCGGGGGGGCTGGACAGACCCAGTACTTC	TRBV3-1/TRBV3-2	TRBJ2-5	-	TRBD2
CASSLRPGDSPLHF	TGTGCCAGCAGTCTTCGGCCAGGTGATTCACCCCTCCACTTT	TRBV6-5	TRBJ1-6	-	-
CASSITRLTYNSPLHF	TGTGCCAGTAGTATAACCCGACTGACCTATAATTCACCCCTCCACTTT	TRBV19	TRBJ1-6	-	-
CAILANYGYTF	TGTGCCATACTGGCTAACTATGGCTACACCTTC	TRBV28	TRBJ1-2	few	-
CASSLTQGTHSPLHF	TGTGCCAGCAGCTTAACACAGGGGACTCATTCACCCCTCCACTTT	TRBV7-2	TRBJ1-6	-	TRBD1
CAITPTSGIGNEQFF	TGTGCCATCACCCCGACTAGCGGGATTGGGAATGAGCAGTTCTTC	TRBV10-3	TRBJ2-1	few	TRBD2
CASSMGSSGVYNEQFF	TGTGCCAGTAGTATGGGATCTAGCGGGGTTTACAATGAGCAGTTCTTC	TRBV19	TRBJ2-1	-	TRBD2
CASSTGGNGYTF	TGTGCCAGCAGCACAGGGGGAAATGGCTACACCTTC	TRBV6-5	TRBJ1-2	-	TRBD1
CASSWAAGEGREAFF	TGTGCCAGCAGCTGGGCGGCAGGGGAGGGGCGTGAAGCTTTCTTT	TRBV7-2	TRBJ1-1	-	-
CASSIADYEQYF	TGTGCCAGTAGTATAGCAGATTACGAGCAGTACTTC	TRBV19	TRBJ2-7	once	-
CASSLEGEGSLYEQYF	TGCGCCAGCAGCTTGGAGGGGGAAGGTTCCCTCTACGAGCAGTACTTC	TRBV5-1	TRBJ2-7	few	-
CASSPTNGGDTEAFF	TGTGCCAGCTCACCGACTAACGGGGGAGACACTGAAGCTTTCTTT	TRBV18	TRBJ1-1	-	-
CASSSHNSNEQFF	TGCGCCAGCAGTTCTCATAACAGTAATGAGCAGTTCTTC	TRBV5-1	TRBJ2-1	once	-
CASSYVPDRAYGYTF	TGTGCCAGCAGCTATGTACCCGACAGGGCCTATGGCTACACCTTC	TRBV6-5	TRBJ1-2	-	TRBD1
CASSQEGWGSHHNQPQHF	TGTGCCAGCAGCCAAGAAGGCTGGGGCAGCCATCACAATCAGCCCCAGCATTTT	TRBV4-2	TRBJ1-5	once	-
CASSRGGTEAFF	TGTGCCAGCAGCCGAGGGGGCACTGAAGCTTTCTTT	TRBV6-2/TRBV6-3	TRBJ1-1	-	-
CASSPQGITEAFF	TGTGCCAGCAGCCCCCAGGGGATCACTGAAGCTTTCTTT	TRBV7-2	TRBJ1-1	-	-
CASSLEEEAAGEQYF	TGTGCCAGCAGCTTAGAAGAGGAGGCCGCCGGCGAGCAGTACTTC	TRBV11-3	TRBJ2-7	once	-
CASSQPGQWDTEAFF	TGTGCCAGCAGCCAACCGGGACAGTGGGACACTGAAGCTTTCTTT	TRBV4-2	TRBJ1-1	once	TRBD1
CASTAGAPHEQYF	TGTGCCTCGACCGCGGGGGCCCCCCACGAGCAGTACTTC	TRBV30	TRBJ2-7	once	-
CASSPSGTGTYEQYF	TGTGCCAGCAGCCCATCCGGGACAGGGACCTACGAGCAGTACTTC	TRBV28	TRBJ2-7	-	TRBD1
CASIRTPNTEAFF	TGTGCCAGCATCCGCACACCGAACACTGAAGCTTTCTTT	TRBV7-8	TRBJ1-1	-	-
CASRSQGDRRF	TGTGCCAGCAGGTCTCAGGGCGACCGGAGATTT	TRBV28	TRBJ1-1	-	-
CASSLAGTSGAYEQYF	TGTGCCAGCAGCTTGGCTGGGACTAGCGGGGCCTACGAGCAGTACTTC	TRBV5-5	TRBJ2-7	-	TRBD2
CASSLTVWEGNTEAFF	TGTGCCAGCAGCTTAACCGTGTGGGAGGGGAACACTGAAGCTTTCTTT	TRBV7-9	TRBJ1-1	-	-
CASSYPPGLAGGRFYEQYF	TGTGCCAGCAGCTATCCCCCGGGACTAGCGGGGGGTCGATTCTACGAGCAGTACTTC	TRBV7-2	TRBJ2-7	once	TRBD2
CASSATSGGAGDTQYF	TGTGCCAGCAGCGCCACTAGCGGGGGGGCGGGAGATACGCAGTATTTT	TRBV11-2	TRBJ2-3	-	TRBD2
CAWSVPPYDTEAFF	TGTGCCTGGAGTGTACCCCCCTATGACACTGAAGCTTTCTTT	TRBV30	TRBJ1-1	once	-
CASSEGTGRREQFF	TGTGCCAGCAGCGAAGGGACAGGTCGACGGGAGCAGTTCTTC	TRBV28	TRBJ2-1	-	TRBD1
CASRPTGTGAEAFF	TGTGCCAGCAGGCCAACCGGGACAGGGGCTGAAGCTTTCTTT	TRBV28	TRBJ1-1	-	TRBD1